The 7 T cell receptor beta chains below come from one sample, sequenced in a study of shared clonotypes between healthy human individuals. Libraries were prepared by immunoSEQ multiplex PCR; TCRdb keeps only in-frame clonotypes and omits some of them. Of around 430,000 clones listed, roughly 83% were seen once; the top ten hold less than 15%. The sequencing input was PBMCs. The receptors come from a woman aged 40 to 55 in good health. Some clones in this sample may be carry-over from other donors' samples.

This clone was seen only a few times. The chain links TRBV9 to TRBJ1-1, with 7 bases lining up with TRBD1. The CDR3 consists of 16 residues. The junction had 9 bases not matched to a gene; V was cut back by 4 bases and J by 0 bases. Germline assignment: CDR1 SGDLS and CDR2 YYNGEE. The CDR3 coding sequence is TGTGCCAGCAGCCCAAGACAGGGAGTCATGAACACTGAAGCTTTCTTT. Translation: CASSPRQGVMNTEAFF.

The V gene is TRBV6-5, the J gene TRBJ2-1; D perhaps matches TRBD2 (6 bases). V lost 3 bases to trimming and J lost 8 bases, with 17 bases between them. There are 15 residues in the CDR3. Germline-derived CDR1 and CDR2 are MNHEY and SVGAGI. CDR3 region: CASSYPGVGSDEQFF. The DNA for the CDR3 is TGTGCCAGCAGTTATCCGGGAGTGGGGTCTGATGAGCAGTTCTTC.

To note about this clone: The same CDR3 can be traced to other DNA sequences in this sample. The V and J genes are TRBV28 and TRBJ2-7; TRBD1 is a possible D gene (6 bases). Deletions cut 7 bases from V and 3 bases from J, with 10 bases between. The CDR3 runs to 12 residues. Germline CDR1 and CDR2: MDHEN and SYDVKM. CDR3 amino acids: CASKQGGYEQYF. CDR3 bases: TGTGCCAGCAAACAAGGGGGCTACGAGCAGTACTTC.

The J gene is TRBJ2-3, the V gene TRBV9, with 7 bases that match TRBD2. This CDR3 has 15 residues. CDR1 and CDR2 from the germline V gene are SGDLS and YYNGEE. J was trimmed by 4 bases and V by 0 bases; bases with no gene match: 5. This chain's CDR3 is CASSVGTSQSDTQYF. The CDR3 nucleotides read TGTGCCAGCAGCGTAGGGACTAGTCAATCAGATACGCAGTATTTT.

The rearrangement uses TRBV7-2 and TRBJ1-5; no clear D. Trimming removed 4 bases at V and 4 bases at J, with 5 bases between. Looked up from germline, CDR1 is SGHTA and CDR2 is FQGNSA. CDR3 length: 12 amino acids. The DNA of the CDR3 is TGTGCCAGCAGCTCCGCGAATCAGCCCCAGCATTTT. Residues: CASSSANQPQHF.

The chain has TRBV28 and TRBJ2-7, with D possibly being TRBD2 (6 bases). The germline gives CDR1 MDHEN, CDR2 SYDVKM. V dropped 2 bases and J dropped 0 bases, with 14 bases sitting between them. This CDR3 has 16 amino acids. CDR3 sequence (DNA): TGTGCCAGCAGTTTAACGAGTCGCGGGGACTCCTACGAGCAGTACTTC. Translation gives CASSLTSRGDSYEQYF.

This chain joins TRBV5-1 and TRBJ1-2; TRBD1 is a possible D gene (5 bases). CDR3 length: 15 residues. The germline V gene encodes CDR1 SGHRS and CDR2 YFSETQ. Trimming cost V 4 bases and J 8 bases, with 21 bases left between them. The CDR3 coding sequence is TGCGCCAGCAGCGAGGACCTCCAACCAGGGCCCGGCTACACCTTC. It is translated as CASSEDLQPGPGYTF.